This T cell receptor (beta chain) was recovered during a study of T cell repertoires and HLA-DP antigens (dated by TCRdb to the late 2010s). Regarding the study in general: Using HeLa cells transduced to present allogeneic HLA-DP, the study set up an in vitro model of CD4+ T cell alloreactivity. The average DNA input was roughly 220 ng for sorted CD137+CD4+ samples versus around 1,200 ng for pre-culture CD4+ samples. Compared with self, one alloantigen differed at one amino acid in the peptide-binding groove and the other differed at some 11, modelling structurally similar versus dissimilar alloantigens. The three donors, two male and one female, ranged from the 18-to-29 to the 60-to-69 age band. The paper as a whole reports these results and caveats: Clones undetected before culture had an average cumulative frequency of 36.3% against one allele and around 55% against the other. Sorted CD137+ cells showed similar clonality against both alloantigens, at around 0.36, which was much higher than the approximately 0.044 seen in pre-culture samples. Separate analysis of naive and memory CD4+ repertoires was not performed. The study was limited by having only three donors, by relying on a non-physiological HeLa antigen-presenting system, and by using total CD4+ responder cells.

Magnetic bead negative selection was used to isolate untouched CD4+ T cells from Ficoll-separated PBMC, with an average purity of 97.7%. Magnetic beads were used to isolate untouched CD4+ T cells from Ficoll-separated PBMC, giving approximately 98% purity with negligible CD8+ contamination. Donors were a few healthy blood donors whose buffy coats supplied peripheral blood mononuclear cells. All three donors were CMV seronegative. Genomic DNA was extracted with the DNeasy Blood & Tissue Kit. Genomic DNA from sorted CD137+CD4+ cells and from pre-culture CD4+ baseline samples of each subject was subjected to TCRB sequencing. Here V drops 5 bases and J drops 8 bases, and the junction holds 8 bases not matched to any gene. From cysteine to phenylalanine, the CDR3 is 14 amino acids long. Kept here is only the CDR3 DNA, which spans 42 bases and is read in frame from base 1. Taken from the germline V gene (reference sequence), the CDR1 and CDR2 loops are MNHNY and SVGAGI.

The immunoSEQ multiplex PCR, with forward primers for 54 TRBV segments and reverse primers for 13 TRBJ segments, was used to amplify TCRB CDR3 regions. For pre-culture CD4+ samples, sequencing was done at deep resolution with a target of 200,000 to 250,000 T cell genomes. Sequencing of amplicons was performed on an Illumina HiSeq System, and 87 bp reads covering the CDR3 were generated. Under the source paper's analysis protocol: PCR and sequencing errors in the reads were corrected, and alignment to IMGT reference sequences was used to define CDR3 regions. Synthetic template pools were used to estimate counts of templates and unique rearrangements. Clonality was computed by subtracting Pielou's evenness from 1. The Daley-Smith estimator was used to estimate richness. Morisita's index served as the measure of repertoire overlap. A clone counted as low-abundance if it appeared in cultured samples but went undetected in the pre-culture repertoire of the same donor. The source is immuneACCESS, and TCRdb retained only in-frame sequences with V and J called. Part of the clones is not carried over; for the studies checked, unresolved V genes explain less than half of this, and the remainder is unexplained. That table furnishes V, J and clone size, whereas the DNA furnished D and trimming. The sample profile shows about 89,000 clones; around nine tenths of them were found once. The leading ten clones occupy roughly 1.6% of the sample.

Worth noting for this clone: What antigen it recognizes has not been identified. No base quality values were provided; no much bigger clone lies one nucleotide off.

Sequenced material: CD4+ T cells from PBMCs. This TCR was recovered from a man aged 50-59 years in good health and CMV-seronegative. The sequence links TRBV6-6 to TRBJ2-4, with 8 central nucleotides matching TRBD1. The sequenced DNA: TGTGCCAGCAGTACCGGACAGGGCCCGGACATTCAGTACTTC. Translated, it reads CASSTGQGPDIQYF.